This entry is about one T cell receptor beta chain. This CDR3 has 15 amino acids. Germline V CDR1 and CDR2: SNHLY, FYNNEI. V lost 1 base and J 3 bases, leaving 9 bases between the germline ends. This entry belongs to a study of control samples from healthy donors and cancer patients. Sequencing was performed with immunoSEQ multiplex PCR; in TCRdb, only in-frame clones are kept and a portion is missing. Of approximately 69,000 clones in the sample, roughly 90% are singletons; the top ten hold 5% to 6.5%. The specimen sequenced was PBMCs. The source is a man in his 60s with colorectal cancer. J is TRBJ1-4 and V is TRBV2; tentatively, D is TRBD1 (6 bases). CDR3 nucleotides: TGTGCCAGCAGTGAAGGGGACACAGCTAATGAAAAACTGTTTTTT. Translating gives CASSEGDTANEKLFF.